Shown below are 8 T cell receptor beta chains from a single sample sequenced in a study of molecular identifiers for immune sequencing clone quantification. A single record per CDR3 protein comes from TCRdb applying MiXCR to the PCR reads. The profile covers about half a million distinct CDR3 sequences, with about a fifth appearing a single time and 0.7% to 0.95% taken by the ten largest. The sample taken for sequencing was naive CD8+ T cells from blood, with Jurkat cell RNA spiked in. Subset in this sample: FACS-sorted CD8+CD4-CCR7+CD45RA+ naive T cells. The receptors come from a human donor in good health. Some libraries in this study had Jurkat cell RNA spiked in.

Comments on this clonotype: A much larger clone lies one base from this, so it may be a read error. The chain has TRBV6-2 or TRBV6-3 and TRBJ2-2; D unresolved. The CDR3 sequence is 14 residues long. The V end was cut by 1 base, the J end by 0 bases, with 3 bases between. Germline CDR1 and CDR2: MNHEY and SVGEGT. CDR3: CASSYLTNTGELFF. DNA of the CDR3: TGTGCCAGCAGTTACTTGACGAACACCGGGGAGCTGTTTTTT.

This clonotype showed up many times. This chain uses TRBV7-2 with TRBJ1-5; D not certain. Germline V gene data show CDR1 as SGHTA and CDR2 as FQGNSA. The V end lost 4 bases, the J end lost 0 bases, and 10 bases lay between the germline ends. The CDR3 runs 15 residues. The CDR3 loop is CASSSAVNSNQPQHF. The DNA of the CDR3 is TGTGCCAGCAGCTCCGCGGTAAATAGCAATCAGCCCCAGCATTTT.

This clonotype was found many times. V is TRBV28 and J is TRBJ2-3; 14 nucleotides line up with TRBD2. V was pared by 4 bases and J by 3 bases, with 15 bases of the junction left unmatched. CDR1 and CDR2 (germline): MDHEN, SYDVKM. CDR3 length: 20 residues. The CDR3 loop is CASSSGTSGSTGVRTDTQYF. The CDR3 DNA reads TGTGCCAGCAGTTCCGGGACTAGCGGGAGCACCGGTGTGCGGACAGATACGCAGTATTTT.

This chain connects TRBV6-5 to TRBJ2-7, with 7 bases identical to TRBD1. The CDR3 loop spans 14 amino acids. CDR1 and CDR2 from the germline V gene are MNHEY and SVGAGI. J lost 0 bases, V lost 11 bases, and 10 bases had no gene match. Here the CDR3 reads CACQPGQSSYEQYF. The CDR3 bases are TGTGCCTGCCAACCGGGACAGAGCTCCTACGAGCAGTACTTC.

This clonotype appeared a single time. V is TRBV12-3 or TRBV12-4 and J is TRBJ2-5, with 10 positions matching TRBD2. CDR3 length equals 19 residues. V lost 4 bases, J lost 9 bases, and 23 bases stayed unmatched. CDR3 region: CASSYVRGDTAGGKRAQYF. The CDR3 bases are TGTGCCAGCAGTTACGTCCGCGGTGATACAGCGGGGGGGAAGCGGGCCCAGTACTTC.

The chain carries TRBV30 and TRBJ2-3; D gene unclear. Germline-derived CDR1 and CDR2 are GTSNPN and SVGIG (reference sequence). This CDR3 is built from 13 residues. V dropped 0 bases and J dropped 2 bases, with 6 bases sitting between them. The chain's CDR3 is CAWSVGVTDTQYF. The CDR3 nucleotides are TGTGCCTGGAGTGTAGGCGTCACAGATACGCAGTATTTT.

This clonotype was found many times. The rearrangement joins TRBV10-1 to TRBJ2-1; D is unresolved. CDR3 length equals 13 residues. The ends were cut back, 4 bases at V and 8 bases at J, with 12 bases in the middle. The germline gives CDR1 WNHNN, CDR2 SYGVQD (reference sequence). The CDR3 loop reads CASSGSPDHEQFF. The CDR3 coding sequence is TGCGCCAGCAGTGGGTCCCCGGACCATGAGCAGTTCTTC.

The table lists this clonotype with a few counts. V usage is TRBV6-2 or TRBV6-3 and J usage is TRBJ2-1; 14 nucleotides agree with TRBD2. The CDR3 is 15 amino acids. Germline lookup yields CDR1 MNHEY and CDR2 SVGEGT. V shed 5 bases, J shed 8 bases, and the junction held 5 bases outside the gene matches. CDR3 sequence: CASSPGTSGSYEQFF. Here the CDR3 DNA reads TGTGCCAGCAGTCCCGGGACTAGCGGGAGCTATGAGCAGTTCTTC.